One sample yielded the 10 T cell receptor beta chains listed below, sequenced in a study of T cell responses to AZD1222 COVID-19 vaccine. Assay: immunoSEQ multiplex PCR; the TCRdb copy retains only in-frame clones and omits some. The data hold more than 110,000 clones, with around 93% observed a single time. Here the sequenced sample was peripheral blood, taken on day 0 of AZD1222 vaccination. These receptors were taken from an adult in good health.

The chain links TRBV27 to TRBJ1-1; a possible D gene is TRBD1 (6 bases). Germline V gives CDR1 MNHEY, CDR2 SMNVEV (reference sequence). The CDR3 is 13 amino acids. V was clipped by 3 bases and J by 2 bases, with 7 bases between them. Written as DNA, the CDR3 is TGTGCCAGCAGTTTGGGACAAAACACTGAAGCTTTCTTT. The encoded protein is CASSLGQNTEAFF.

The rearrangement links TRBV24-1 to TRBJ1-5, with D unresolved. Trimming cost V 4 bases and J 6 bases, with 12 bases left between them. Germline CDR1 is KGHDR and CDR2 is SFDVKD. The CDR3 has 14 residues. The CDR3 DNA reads TGTGCCACCAGTGACCATCTGGGCGGTCAGCCCCAGCATTTT. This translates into CATSDHLGGQPQHF.

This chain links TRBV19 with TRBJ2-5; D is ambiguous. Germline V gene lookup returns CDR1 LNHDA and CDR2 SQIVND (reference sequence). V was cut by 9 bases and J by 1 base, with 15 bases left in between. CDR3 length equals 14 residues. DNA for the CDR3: TGTGCCAGACCCGGACCGGTGGCCCAAGAGACCCAGTACTTC. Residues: CARPGPVAQETQYF.

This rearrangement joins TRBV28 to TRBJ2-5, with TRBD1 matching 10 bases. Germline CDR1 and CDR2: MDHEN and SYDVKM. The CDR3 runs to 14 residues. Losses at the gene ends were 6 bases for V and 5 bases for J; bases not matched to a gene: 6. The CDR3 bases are TGTGCCAGCAGCGGGACAGGGGATAAGGAGACCCAGTACTTC. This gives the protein CASSGTGDKETQYF. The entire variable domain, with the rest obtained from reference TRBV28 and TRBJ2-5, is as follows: DVKVTQSSRYLVKRTGEKVFLECVQDMDHENMFWYRQDPGLGLRLIYFSYDVKMKEKGDIPEGYSVSREKKERFSLILESASTNQTSMYLCASSGTGDKETQYFGPGTRLLVL.

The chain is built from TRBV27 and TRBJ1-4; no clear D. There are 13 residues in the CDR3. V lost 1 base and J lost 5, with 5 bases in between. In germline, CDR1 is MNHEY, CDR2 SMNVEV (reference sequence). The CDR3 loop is CASSLLGNEKLFF. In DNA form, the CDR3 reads TGTGCCAGCAGTTTATTAGGGAATGAAAAACTGTTTTTT.

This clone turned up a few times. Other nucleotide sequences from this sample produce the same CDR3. The CDR3 reads CASSLRTSGTDTQYF. The CDR3 DNA reads as TGTGCCAGCAGTTTACGGACTAGCGGCACAGATACGCAGTATTTT. This chain joins TRBV27 and TRBJ2-3, with 9 positions matching TRBD2. CDR3 length: 15 residues. Trimming at V came to 2 bases and at J to 1 base, leaving 1 base not matched to a gene. Per germline, CDR1 MNHEY and CDR2 SMNVEV (reference sequence).

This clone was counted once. CDR3 nucleotides: TGTGCCAGCAGTTCCTCGGGGTGGGGTGGTTATAATTCACCCCTCCACTTT. It is translated as CASSSSGWGGYNSPLHF. The chain links TRBV27 to TRBJ1-6; no clear D gene. Deletions cut 4 bases from V and 4 bases from J, with 17 bases between. The CDR3 sequence is 17 residues long. Germline CDR1 reads MNHEY; CDR2 reads SMNVEV (reference sequence).

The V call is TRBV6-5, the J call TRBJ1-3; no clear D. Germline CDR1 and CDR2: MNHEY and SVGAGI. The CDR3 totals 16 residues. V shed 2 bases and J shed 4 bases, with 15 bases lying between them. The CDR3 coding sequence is TGTGCCAGCAGTTACAAGGGAAGCGTTACGGGAAACACCATATATTTT. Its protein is CASSYKGSVTGNTIYF.

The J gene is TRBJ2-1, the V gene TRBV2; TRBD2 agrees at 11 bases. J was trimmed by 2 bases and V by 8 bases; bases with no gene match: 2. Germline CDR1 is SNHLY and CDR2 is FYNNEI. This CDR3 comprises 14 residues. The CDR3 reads CASGTSGPYNEQFF. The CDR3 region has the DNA TGTGCCAGCGGGACTAGCGGACCCTACAATGAGCAGTTCTTC.

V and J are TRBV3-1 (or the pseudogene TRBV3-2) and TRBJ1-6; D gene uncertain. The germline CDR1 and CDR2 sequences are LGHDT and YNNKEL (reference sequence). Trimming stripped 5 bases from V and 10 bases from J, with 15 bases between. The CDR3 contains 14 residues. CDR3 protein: CASSSYPRESPLHF. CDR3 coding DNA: TGTGCCAGCAGCTCCTACCCCCGGGAATCACCCCTCCACTTT.